Shown below are 24 T cell receptor beta chains from a single sample sequenced in a study of blood T cell repertoires in COVID-19. Libraries were prepared by immunoSEQ multiplex PCR; TCRdb keeps only in-frame clonotypes and omits some of them. Here the sample spans fewer than 350,000 clones, over 75% being singletons. Input material: peripheral blood. These receptors originate from a human donor in a cohort sampled during active COVID-19.

The chain employs TRBV30 and TRBJ2-1, with D possibly TRBD1 on 6 matching bases. V was clipped by 4 bases and J by 6 bases, with 13 bases between them. The CDR3 contains 13 residues. CDR1 and CDR2 from the germline V gene are GTSNPN and SVGIG (reference sequence). CDR3 in amino acids: CAWNRVSVNEQFF. CDR3 coding DNA: TGTGCCTGGAACAGGGTTTCCGTCAATGAGCAGTTCTTC.

The chain recombines TRBV10-2 with TRBJ1-1; maybe TRBD1 (5 bases). This CDR3 spans 15 amino acids. CDR1 is WSHSY and CDR2 is SAAADI in the germline V gene. Trimming took off 3 bases at V and 1 base at J, with 12 bases between the two ends. In nucleotides, the CDR3 is TGCGCCAGCAGTGACAGGACATTGGGGAACACTGAAGCTTTCTTT. Protein sequence: CASSDRTLGNTEAFF.

This clone was observed a few times. The chain recombines TRBV2 with TRBJ1-1; a possible D gene is TRBD1 (5 bases). The CDR3 is 12 amino acids. Germline CDR1 SNHLY, CDR2 FYNNEI. V gave up 8 bases and J gave up 2 bases, with 9 bases separating them. In nucleotides, the CDR3 is TGTGCCAGCCTGGGGGGAAACACTGAAGCTTTCTTT. It translates to CASLGGNTEAFF.

This sequence joins TRBV4-1 and TRBJ1-3, with D unresolved. V was pared by 2 bases and J by 0 bases, with 17 bases between. The CDR3 extends over 18 amino acids. Germline CDR1 MGHRA, CDR2 YSYEKL. The CDR3 spells CASSQRHGGGSSGNTIYF. CDR3 in DNA: TGCGCCAGCAGCCAACGTCACGGAGGCGGAAGCTCTGGAAACACCATATATTTT.

The chain combines TRBV5-6 with TRBJ1-2; 9 positions agree with TRBD1. CDR1 is SGHDT and CDR2 is YYEEEE in the germline V gene. The trim removed 5 bases at V and 4 bases at J, leaving 9 bases unmatched. The CDR3 runs to 15 residues. This chain's CDR3 is CASRRRDRAIYGYTF. CDR3 in DNA: TGTGCCAGCAGAAGACGGGACAGGGCTATCTATGGCTACACCTTC.

This chain connects TRBV6-1 to TRBJ1-5; D may be TRBD1 (5 bases). From germline, CDR1 is MNHNS and CDR2 SASEGT. CDR3 size: 15 residues. Trimming stripped 2 bases from V and 5 bases from J, with 13 bases between. CDR3 nucleotide sequence: TGTGCCAGCAGTGAAATGACAGCTTACTATCAGCCCCAGCATTTT. Amino acids: CASSEMTAYYQPQHF.

Many counts were recorded for this clone. The chain recombines TRBV2 with TRBJ2-7, with 8 bases matching TRBD2. The germline gives CDR1 SNHLY, CDR2 FYNNEI. J lost 7 bases, V lost 7 bases, and 6 bases had no gene match. CDR3 length: 12 amino acids. This CDR3 is CASTVGTREQYF. The CDR3 nucleotides read TGTGCCAGCACGGTAGGGACTAGGGAGCAGTACTTC.

This clone was seen just once. The chain employs TRBV24-1 and TRBJ1-5, with 9 bases matching TRBD1. Trimming took 4 bases from V and 4 from J; bases not matched to a gene: 7. Germline V gene lookup returns CDR1 KGHDR and CDR2 SFDVKD. The CDR3 extends over 16 amino acids. CDR3 coding DNA: TGTGCCACCAGTGACCCGGGACAGGGACGTAATCAGCCCCAGCATTTT. Translating it yields CATSDPGQGRNQPQHF.

The chain recombines TRBV2 with TRBJ1-4; 8 nucleotides line up with TRBD1. The V gene's germline CDR1 is SNHLY and CDR2 FYNNEI. The CDR3 covers 15 residues. V dropped 5 bases and J dropped 7; count of bases not matched to a gene: 9. The CDR3, as DNA: TGTGCCAGCAGTTTAACCCAGGGGGCAAGTGAAAAACTGTTTTTT. Its protein is CASSLTQGASEKLFF. Full variable domain (remainder filled in from reference TRBV2 and TRBJ1-4): EPEVTQTPSHQVTQMGQEVILRCVPISNHLYFYWYRQILGQKVEFLVSFYNNEISEKSEIFDDQFSVERPDGSNFTLKIRSTKLEDSAMYFCASSLTQGASEKLFFGSGTQLSVL.

This clone was recorded only once. The chain joins TRBV5-5 to TRBJ2-2; 16 nucleotides match TRBD2. This CDR3 is 17 amino acids long. The germline gives CDR1 SGHKS, CDR2 YYEKEE (reference sequence). The V segment lost 4 bases and the J segment 7 bases; nucleotides outside the gene matches: 7. The DNA of the CDR3 is TGTGCCAGCAGCCTCGGGACTAGCGGGGGGGCGGTCGGGGAGCTGTTTTTT. Translation gives CASSLGTSGGAVGELFF.

The V call is TRBV10-2, the J call TRBJ2-2; TRBD2 is a possible D gene (5 bases). The germline V gene encodes CDR1 WSHSY and CDR2 SAAADI. Trimming pared 4 bases from V and 3 bases from J, leaving 15 bases between. The CDR3 has 16 amino acids. The CDR3 DNA reads as TGCGCCAGCAGTGGGACTTCAAGCGGTTACACCGGGGAGCTGTTTTTT. Protein sequence: CASSGTSSGYTGELFF.

The rearrangement uses TRBV6-5 and TRBJ2-7, with 8 bases identical to TRBD1. V lost 4 bases, J lost 3 bases, and 8 bases stayed unmatched. The CDR3 contains 15 residues. CDR1 and CDR2 from the germline V gene are MNHEY and SVGAGI. Written as DNA, the CDR3 is TGTGCCAGCAGTTCCGGGACAGGCATAATCTACGAGCAGTACTTC. This codes for CASSSGTGIIYEQYF.

The genes are TRBV14 and TRBJ1-6; unclear D gene. V dropped 7 bases and J dropped 16 bases, with 20 bases sitting between them. The germline gives CDR1 SGHDN, CDR2 FVKESK. The CDR3 sequence is 13 residues long. DNA for the CDR3: TGTGCCAGCAATTCCGGGGAGGGAACCCCTCTCCACTTT. This sequence encodes CASNSGEGTPLHF.

Worth noting for this clone: Other DNA sequences in the same sample also yield this CDR3. The rearrangement uses TRBV30 and TRBJ2-1; the D gene is possibly TRBD2 (6 bases). Per germline, CDR1 GTSNPN and CDR2 SVGIG (reference sequence). The ends were cut back, 4 bases at V and 0 bases at J, with 7 bases in the middle. This CDR3 has 13 amino acids. CDR3 in amino acids: CAWTGSSYNEQFF. DNA for the CDR3: TGTGCCTGGACCGGGAGCTCCTACAATGAGCAGTTCTTC.

This clone has only one observation. The CDR3 loop is CASTEAVGHGYTF. DNA of the CDR3: TGTGCCAGCACCGAAGCCGTTGGGCATGGCTACACCTTC. The chain has TRBV2 and TRBJ1-2; D ambiguous. CDR1 and CDR2 (germline): SNHLY, FYNNEI. This CDR3 region has 13 residues. V was shortened by 7 bases and J by 6 bases, with 15 bases between the two germline ends. The variable domain in full, with the rest retrieved from reference TRBV2 and TRBJ1-2, is EPEVTQTPSHQVTQMGQEVILRCVPISNHLYFYWYRQILGQKVEFLVSFYNNEISEKSEIFDDQFSVERPDGSNFTLKIRSTKLEDSAMYFCASTEAVGHGYTFGSGTRLTVV.

The table lists this clone with a few counts. The chain recombines TRBV3-1 (or the pseudogene TRBV3-2) with TRBJ2-7, with 7 positions matching TRBD1. This CDR3 has 13 residues. Germline CDR1 is LGHDT and CDR2 is YNNKEL (reference sequence). With 4 bases clipped from V and 3 bases from J, the junction kept 3 bases outside the gene matches. CDR3 in amino acids: CASSPGQLYEQYF. CDR3 in DNA: TGTGCCAGCAGCCCGGGACAGCTCTACGAGCAGTACTTC.

The V call is TRBV6-5, the J call TRBJ1-5; 8 nucleotides line up with TRBD1. The CDR3 loop spans 13 amino acids. V was pared by 6 bases and J by 4 bases, with 2 bases of the junction left unmatched. Germline V gene lookup returns CDR1 MNHEY and CDR2 SVGAGI. In DNA form, the CDR3 reads TGTGCCAGCAGACGACAGGGGAATCAGCCCCAGCATTTT. This sequence encodes CASRRQGNQPQHF.

The V call is TRBV5-1, the J call TRBJ1-4, with D hard to call. In germline, CDR1 is SGHRS, CDR2 YFSETQ. The CDR3 is 17 residues long. The V end was cut by 4 bases, the J end by 4 bases, with 20 bases between. CDR3 region: CASSPTRWAEVNEKLFF. CDR3 coding DNA: TGCGCCAGCAGCCCCACCCGTTGGGCAGAAGTTAATGAAAAACTGTTTTTT.

The chain joins TRBV4-1 to TRBJ1-1, with D tentatively TRBD1 (6 bases). The V gene's germline CDR1 is MGHRA and CDR2 YSYEKL. The ends were cut back, 0 bases at V and 3 bases at J, with 20 bases in the middle. The CDR3 has 18 amino acids. The CDR3 loop is CASSQDLRGAGKDTEAFF. The DNA of the CDR3 is TGCGCCAGCAGCCAAGATCTTCGGGGGGCAGGCAAGGACACTGAAGCTTTCTTT.

The chain employs TRBV2 and TRBJ1-2; D might be TRBD1 (5 bases). V was trimmed by 1 base and J by 7 bases, leaving 13 bases between them. CDR3 size: 14 residues. The germline V gene encodes CDR1 SNHLY and CDR2 FYNNEI. CDR3 amino acids: CASSEEARVFGYTF. The CDR3 coding sequence is TGTGCCAGCAGTGAAGAGGCCAGGGTATTTGGCTACACCTTC.

The rearrangement joins TRBV27 to TRBJ1-6; D ambiguous. In germline, CDR1 is MNHEY, CDR2 SMNVEV (reference sequence). The CDR3 consists of 12 residues. Trimming took 0 bases from V and 13 from J, leaving 7 bases between them. CDR3 nucleotide sequence: TGTGCCAGCAGTTTATCGGTCGGGCCCCTCCACTTT. It encodes CASSLSVGPLHF.

The chain joins TRBV19 to TRBJ2-3, with D perhaps TRBD1 (5 bases). V lost 7 bases, J lost 6 bases, and 20 bases lay in between. The CDR3 consists of 15 residues. Germline loops: CDR1 LNHDA, CDR2 SQIVND (reference sequence). Here the CDR3 reads CASNSPDTPSDTQYF. The CDR3, as DNA: TGTGCCAGTAACTCCCCGGACACTCCTAGTGATACGCAGTATTTT.

The gene calls are TRBV30 and TRBJ2-5; tentatively, D is TRBD2 (7 bases). The CDR3 extends over 17 amino acids. The germline CDR1 and CDR2 sequences are GTSNPN and SVGIG (reference sequence). V lost 2 bases to trimming and J lost 3 bases, with 22 bases between them. The chain's CDR3 is CAWSKRGGLGGKETQYF. The CDR3, as DNA: TGTGCCTGGAGTAAGCGGGGCGGTCTAGGGGGGAAAGAGACCCAGTACTTC.

The chain is built from TRBV7-2 and TRBJ2-2, with D possibly matching TRBD1 (6 bases). This CDR3 comprises 14 residues. Germline V gene data show CDR1 as SGHTA and CDR2 as FQGNSA. Trimming pared 2 bases from V and 6 bases from J, leaving 10 bases between. CDR3 sequence reads: CASSLQGSAGELFF. The CDR3 nucleotides read TGTGCCAGCAGCTTACAGGGGTCTGCCGGGGAGCTGTTTTTT.